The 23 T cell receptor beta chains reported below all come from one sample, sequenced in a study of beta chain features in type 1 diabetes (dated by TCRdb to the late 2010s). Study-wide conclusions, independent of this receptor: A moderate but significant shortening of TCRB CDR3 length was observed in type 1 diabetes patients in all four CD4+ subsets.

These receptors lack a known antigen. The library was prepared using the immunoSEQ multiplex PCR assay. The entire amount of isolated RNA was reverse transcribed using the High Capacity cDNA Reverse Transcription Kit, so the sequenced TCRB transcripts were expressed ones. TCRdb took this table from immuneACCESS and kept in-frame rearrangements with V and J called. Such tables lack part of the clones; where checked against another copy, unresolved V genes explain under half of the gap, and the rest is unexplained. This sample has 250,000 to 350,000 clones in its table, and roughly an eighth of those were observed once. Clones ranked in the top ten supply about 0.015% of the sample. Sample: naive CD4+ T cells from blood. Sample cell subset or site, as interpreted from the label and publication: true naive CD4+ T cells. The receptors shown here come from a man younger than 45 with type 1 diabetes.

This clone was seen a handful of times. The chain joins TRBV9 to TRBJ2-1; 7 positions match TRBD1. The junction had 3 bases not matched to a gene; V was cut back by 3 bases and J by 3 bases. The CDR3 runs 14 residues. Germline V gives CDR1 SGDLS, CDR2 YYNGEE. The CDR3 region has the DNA TGTGCCAGCAGCGCGACAGGGAACTACAATGAGCAGTTCTTC. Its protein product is CASSATGNYNEQFF.

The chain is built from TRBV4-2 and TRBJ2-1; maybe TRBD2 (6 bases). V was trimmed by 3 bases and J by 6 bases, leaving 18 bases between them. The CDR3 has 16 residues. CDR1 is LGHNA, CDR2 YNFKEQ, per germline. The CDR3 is CASSHIRDLDFNEQFF. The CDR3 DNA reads TGTGCCAGCAGCCATATCCGGGACTTAGACTTCAATGAGCAGTTCTTC.

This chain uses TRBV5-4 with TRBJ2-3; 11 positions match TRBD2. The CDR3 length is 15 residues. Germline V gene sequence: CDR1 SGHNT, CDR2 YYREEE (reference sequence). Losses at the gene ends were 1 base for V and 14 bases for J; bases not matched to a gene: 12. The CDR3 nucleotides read TGTGCCAGCAGCTTGCCACTAGCGGGAGCATCCCCTGCGTATTTT. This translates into CASSLPLAGASPAYF.

DNA of the CDR3: TGTGCCAGCAGCAACGGACAGTCTGGAAACACCATATATTTT. It translates to CASSNGQSGNTIYF. The V gene is TRBV25-1, the J gene TRBJ1-3; possible D gene TRBD1, 6 bases. Trimming took 6 bases from V and 1 from J, leaving 10 bases between them. Germline lookup yields CDR1 MGHDK and CDR2 SYGVNS. This CDR3 spans 14 amino acids. Full variable domain (outside the CDR3, taken from reference TRBV25-1 and TRBJ1-3): EADIYQTPRYLVIGTGKKITLECSQTMGHDKMYWYQQDPGMELHLIHYSYGVNSTEKGDLSSESTVSRIRTEHFPLTLESARPSHTSQYLCASSNGQSGNTIYFGEGSWLTVV.

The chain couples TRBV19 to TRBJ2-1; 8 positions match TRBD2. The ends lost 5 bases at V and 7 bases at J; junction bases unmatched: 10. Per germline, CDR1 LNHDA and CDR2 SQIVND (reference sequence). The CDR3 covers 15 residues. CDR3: CASSSGGAWRNEQFF. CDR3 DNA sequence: TGTGCCAGTAGTTCCGGGGGGGCATGGAGAAATGAGCAGTTCTTC.

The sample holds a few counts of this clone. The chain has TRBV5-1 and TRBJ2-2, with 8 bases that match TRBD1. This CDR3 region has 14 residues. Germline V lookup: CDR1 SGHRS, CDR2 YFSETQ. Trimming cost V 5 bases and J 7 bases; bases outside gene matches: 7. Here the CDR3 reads CASSRQGASGELFF. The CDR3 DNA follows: TGCGCCAGCAGTCGTCAGGGGGCCAGCGGGGAGCTGTTTTTT.

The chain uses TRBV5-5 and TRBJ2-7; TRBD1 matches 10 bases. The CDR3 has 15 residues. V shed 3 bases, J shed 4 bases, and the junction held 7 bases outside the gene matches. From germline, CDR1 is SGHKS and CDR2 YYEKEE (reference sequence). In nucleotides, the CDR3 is TGTGCCAGCAGCTCCGGGACAGGGGTTCAATACGAGCAGTACTTC. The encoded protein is CASSSGTGVQYEQYF.

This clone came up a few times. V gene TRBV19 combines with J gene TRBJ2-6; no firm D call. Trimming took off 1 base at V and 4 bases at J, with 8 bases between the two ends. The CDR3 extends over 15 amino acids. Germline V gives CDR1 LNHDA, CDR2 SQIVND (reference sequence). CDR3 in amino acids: CASSIGAPGANVLTF. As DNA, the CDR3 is TGTGCCAGTAGTATAGGAGCCCCAGGGGCCAACGTCCTGACTTTC.

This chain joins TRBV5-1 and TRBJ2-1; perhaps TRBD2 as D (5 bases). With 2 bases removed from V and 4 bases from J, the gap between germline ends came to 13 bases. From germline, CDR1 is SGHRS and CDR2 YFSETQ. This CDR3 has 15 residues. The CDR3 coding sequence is TGCGCCAGCAGCTTTGAGCTGAGGGCATACAATGAGCAGTTCTTC. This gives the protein CASSFELRAYNEQFF.

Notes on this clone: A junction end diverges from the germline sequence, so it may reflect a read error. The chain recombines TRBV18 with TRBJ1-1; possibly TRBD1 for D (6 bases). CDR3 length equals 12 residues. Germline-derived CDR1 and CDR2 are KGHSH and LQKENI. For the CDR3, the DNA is TGTGCCAGCTCACTCGGACAGTTTGAAGTTATCTTT. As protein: CASSLGQFEVIF. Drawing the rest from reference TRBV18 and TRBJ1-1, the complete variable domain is NAGVMQNPRHLVRRRGQEARLRCSPMKGHSHVYWYRQLPEEGLKFMVYLQKENIIDESGMPKERFSAEFPKEGPSILRIQQVVRGDSAAYFCASSLGQFEVIFGQGTRLTVV.

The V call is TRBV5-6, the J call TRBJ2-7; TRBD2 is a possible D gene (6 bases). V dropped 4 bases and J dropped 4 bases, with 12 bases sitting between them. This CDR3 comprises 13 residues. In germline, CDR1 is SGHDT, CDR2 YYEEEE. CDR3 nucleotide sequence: TGTGCCAGCAGCATACGACTAGTTTACGAGCAGTACTTC. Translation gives CASSIRLVYEQYF.

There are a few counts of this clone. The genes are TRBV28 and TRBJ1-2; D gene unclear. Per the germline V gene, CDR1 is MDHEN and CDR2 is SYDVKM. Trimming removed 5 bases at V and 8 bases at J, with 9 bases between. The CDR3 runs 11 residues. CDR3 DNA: TGTGCCAGCAGTCCCCCAGGCGGCTACACCTTC. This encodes CASSPPGGYTF.

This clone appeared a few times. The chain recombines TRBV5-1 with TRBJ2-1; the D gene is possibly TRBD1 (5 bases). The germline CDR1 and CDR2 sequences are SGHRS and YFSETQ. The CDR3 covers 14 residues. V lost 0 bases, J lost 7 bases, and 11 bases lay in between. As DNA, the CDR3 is TGCGCCAGCAGCTTGGGACAGACGGCGAATGAGCAGTTCTTC. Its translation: CASSLGQTANEQFF.

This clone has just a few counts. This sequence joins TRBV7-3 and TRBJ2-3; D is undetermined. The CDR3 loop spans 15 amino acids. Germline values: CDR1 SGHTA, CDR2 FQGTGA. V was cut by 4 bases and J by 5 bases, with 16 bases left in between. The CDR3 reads CASSSAILSEDTQYF. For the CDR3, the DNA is TGTGCCAGCAGCTCCGCAATCCTCAGTGAAGATACGCAGTATTTT.

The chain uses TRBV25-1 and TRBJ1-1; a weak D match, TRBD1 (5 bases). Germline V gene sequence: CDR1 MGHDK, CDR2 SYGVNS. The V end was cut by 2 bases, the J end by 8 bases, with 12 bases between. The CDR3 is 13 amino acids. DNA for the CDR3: TGTGCCAGCAGTGAACAGGGTTGGGGAGAAGCTTTCTTT. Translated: CASSEQGWGEAFF.

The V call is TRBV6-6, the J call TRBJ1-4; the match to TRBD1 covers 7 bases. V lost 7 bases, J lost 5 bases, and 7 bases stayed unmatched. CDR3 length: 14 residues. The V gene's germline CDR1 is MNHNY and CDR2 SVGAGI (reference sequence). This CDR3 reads CASIDRASNEKLFF. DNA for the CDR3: TGTGCCAGCATTGACAGGGCTTCCAATGAAAAACTGTTTTTT.

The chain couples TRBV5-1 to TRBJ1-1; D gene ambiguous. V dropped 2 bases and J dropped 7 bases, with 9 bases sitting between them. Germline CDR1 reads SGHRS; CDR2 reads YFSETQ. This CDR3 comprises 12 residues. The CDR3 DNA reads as TGCGCCAGCAGCTTCGGGAACCATGAAGCTTTCTTT. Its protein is CASSFGNHEAFF.

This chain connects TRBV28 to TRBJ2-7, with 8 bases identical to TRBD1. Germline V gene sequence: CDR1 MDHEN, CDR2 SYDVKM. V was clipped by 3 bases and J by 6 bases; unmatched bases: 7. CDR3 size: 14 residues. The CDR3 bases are TGTGCCAGCAGTTTGGCAGGGGGCCCCGGCGAGCAGTACTTC. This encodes CASSLAGGPGEQYF.

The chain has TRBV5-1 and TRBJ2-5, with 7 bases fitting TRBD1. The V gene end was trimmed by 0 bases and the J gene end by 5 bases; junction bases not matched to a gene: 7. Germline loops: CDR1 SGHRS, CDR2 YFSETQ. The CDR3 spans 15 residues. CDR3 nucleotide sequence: TGCGCCAGCAGCTTGGAACAGGGGTTTACCGAGACCCAGTACTTC. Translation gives CASSLEQGFTETQYF. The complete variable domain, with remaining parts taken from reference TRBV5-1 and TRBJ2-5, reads KAGVTQTPRYLIKTRGQQVTLSCSPISGHRSVSWYQQTPGQGLQFLFEYFSETQRNKGNFPGRFSGRQFSNSRSEMNVSTLELGDSALYLCASSLEQGFTETQYFGPGTRLLVL.

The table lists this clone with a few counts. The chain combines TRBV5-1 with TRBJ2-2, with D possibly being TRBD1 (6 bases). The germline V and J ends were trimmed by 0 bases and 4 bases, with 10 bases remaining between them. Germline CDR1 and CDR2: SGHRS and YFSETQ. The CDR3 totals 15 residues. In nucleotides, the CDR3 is TGCGCCAGCAGCTTGGACCAGGGGAGCACCGGGGAGCTGTTTTTT. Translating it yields CASSLDQGSTGELFF.

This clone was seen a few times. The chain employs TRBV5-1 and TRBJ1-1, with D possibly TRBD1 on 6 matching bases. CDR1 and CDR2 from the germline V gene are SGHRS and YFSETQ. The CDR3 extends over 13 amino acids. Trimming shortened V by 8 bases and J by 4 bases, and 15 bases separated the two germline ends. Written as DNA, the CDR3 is TGCGCCAGTGGGGTAGAAGGGGGCACTGAAGCTTTCTTT. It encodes CASGVEGGTEAFF.

The CDR3 sequence: CASSLGTSGRADTQYF. Written as DNA, the CDR3 is TGTGCCAGCAGCTTAGGGACTAGCGGGAGGGCAGATACGCAGTATTTT. The chain carries TRBV7-8 and TRBJ2-3, with 15 bases matching TRBD2. V was pared by 1 base and J by 4 bases, with 0 bases of the junction left unmatched. Germline V gives CDR1 SGHVS, CDR2 FQNEAQ. The CDR3 is made up of 16 amino acids.

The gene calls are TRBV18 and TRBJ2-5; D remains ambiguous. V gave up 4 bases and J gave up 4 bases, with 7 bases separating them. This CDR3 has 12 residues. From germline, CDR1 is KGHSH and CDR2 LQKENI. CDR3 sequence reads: CASSRALETQYF. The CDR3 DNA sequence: TGTGCCAGCTCACGGGCGTTAGAGACCCAGTACTTC.